This TCR beta chain derives from a study of cytomegalovirus exposure and HLA in healthy donors. Overall study: Later analysis reported that the roughly 130 validation repertoires shared the platform of the 600 to 750 first-cohort repertoires.

General study findings and limits: The tendency of first-cohort TCR clusters to co-occur in the roughly 120 validation repertoires was the finding of a later analysis. Reports described diagnosis of cytomegalovirus status by the classifier as highly specific and sensitive.

The CDR3 is 17 amino acids. The V gene's germline CDR1 is LGHNA and CDR2 YNFKEQ. Libraries were prepared by immunoSEQ multiplex PCR; TCRdb keeps only in-frame clonotypes and omits some of them. The sample lists more than 250,000 clones; roughly 88% were seen once. For this clone: The antigen remains unidentified. A junction end diverges from the germline sequence, so it may reflect a read error.

This chain uses TRBV4-2 with TRBJ2-5; D is possibly TRBD1 (6 bases). This receptor was identified in a young woman in good health and CMV-seronegative. The sequenced material came from PBMCs. The CDR3 sequence is CTSSQVGRGGEGETQYF. In DNA form, the CDR3 reads TGTACCAGCAGCCAAGTCGGTCGAGGGGGAGAGGGGGAGACCCAGTACTTC.